This TCR beta chain was retrieved from a study of ipilimumab plus nivolumab after autologous stem cell transplantation. Overall study context: Typical patient got four to six ipilimumab doses and about eight nivolumab doses (median).

Ipilimumab, 1 mg/kg, started 14 to 28 days after autologous transplant. The ends were cut back, 0 bases at V and 1 base at J, with 1 base in the middle. Germline V gene lookup returns CDR1 KGHSH and CDR2 LQKENI. This CDR3 is built from 13 residues. Sequenced by immunoSEQ multiplex PCR; TCRdb stores in-frame clones only, minus some. The sample carries approximately 14,000 clones, about 70% recorded once. The chain links TRBV18 to TRBJ1-5; D is unresolved. The source is a male donor with primary mediastinal lymphoma. The sequencing here drew on PBMCs, taken in a trial of ipilimumab plus nivolumab as post-transplant consolidation. CDR3 sequence reads: CASSPPSNQPQHF. The DNA for the CDR3 is TGTGCCAGCTCACCACCGAGCAATCAGCCCCAGCATTTT. The whole variable domain, remainder taken from reference TRBV18 and TRBJ1-5, is NAGVMQNPRHLVRRRGQEARLRCSPMKGHSHVYWYRQLPEEGLKFMVYLQKENIIDESGMPKERFSAEFPKEGPSILRIQQVVRGDSAAYFCASSPPSNQPQHFGDGTRLSIL.